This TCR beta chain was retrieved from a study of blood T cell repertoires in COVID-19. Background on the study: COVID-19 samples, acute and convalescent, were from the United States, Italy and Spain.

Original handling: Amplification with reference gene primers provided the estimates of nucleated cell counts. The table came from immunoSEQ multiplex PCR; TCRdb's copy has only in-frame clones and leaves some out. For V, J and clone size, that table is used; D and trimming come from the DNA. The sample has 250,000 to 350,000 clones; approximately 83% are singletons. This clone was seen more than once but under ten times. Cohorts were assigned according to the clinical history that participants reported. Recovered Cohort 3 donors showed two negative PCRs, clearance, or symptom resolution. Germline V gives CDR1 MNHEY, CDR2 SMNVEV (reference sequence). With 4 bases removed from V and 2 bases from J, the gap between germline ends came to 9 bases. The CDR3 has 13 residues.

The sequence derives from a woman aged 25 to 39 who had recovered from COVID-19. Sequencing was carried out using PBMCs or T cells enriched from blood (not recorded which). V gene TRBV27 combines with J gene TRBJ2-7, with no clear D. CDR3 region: CASSYSETYEQYF. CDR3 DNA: TGTGCCAGCAGTTACAGTGAAACCTACGAGCAGTACTTC.